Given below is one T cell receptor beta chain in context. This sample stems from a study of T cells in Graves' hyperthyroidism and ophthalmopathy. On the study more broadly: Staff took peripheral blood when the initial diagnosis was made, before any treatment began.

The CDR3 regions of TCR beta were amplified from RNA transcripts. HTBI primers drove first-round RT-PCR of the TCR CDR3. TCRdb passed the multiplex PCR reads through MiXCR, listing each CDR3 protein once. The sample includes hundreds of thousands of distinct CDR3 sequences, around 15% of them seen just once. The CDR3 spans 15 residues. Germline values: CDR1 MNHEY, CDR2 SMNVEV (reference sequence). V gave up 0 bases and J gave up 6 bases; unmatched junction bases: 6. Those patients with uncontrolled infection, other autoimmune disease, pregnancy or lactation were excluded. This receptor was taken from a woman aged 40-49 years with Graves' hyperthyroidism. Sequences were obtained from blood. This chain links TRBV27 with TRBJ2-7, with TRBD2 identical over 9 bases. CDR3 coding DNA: TGTGCCAGCAGTTTATCGGGGGGACTAGCAAGCGAGCAGTACTTC. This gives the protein CASSLSGGLASEQYF.